The T cell receptor beta chain described here comes from a study of human T cells and chemical hapten exposure (dated by TCRdb to about 2021). As for the study more broadly: For sensitization, 2% DPC in acetone was applied to a 2 cm by 2 cm area of upper inner arm skin. Throughout the approximately 23-week study period, patients were also given weekly therapeutic DPC doses on the scalp. Patch testing was performed on the upper back with Finn chambers containing 0.01% DPC, and the patch tests were scored after 6 days according to International Contact Dermatitis Research Group standards. The mostly female patient cohort included alopecia areata with under or over 50% scalp involvement, alopecia totalis and alopecia universalis. The libraries were sequenced as a pool, and the TCR yield per sample differed mostly because of small variations in library volumes within the pool. Peripheral blood TCR repertoire changes were tracked in vivo in alopecia patients during primary and secondary sensitization to the hapten diphenylcyclopropenone (DPC). Blood was sampled from patients pre-sensitization (week 0) and at 2, 6 and about 24 weeks after DPC sensitization. Some 29 alopecia patients gave blood for TCR sequencing at one to four time points (pre-sensitization, 2, 6 and 24 weeks).

From the cysteine up to the phenylalanine, the CDR3 has a length of 17 residues. Only the CDR3 part of the read is kept: 51 bases, read in frame from the first base. The germline V gene yields MNHNS for CDR1 and SASEGT for CDR2. At the junction V is shortened by 4 bases and J by 1 base; bases outside the gene matches: 12. Libraries were built with RACE. The instrument given in TCRdb is NextSeq 500. Library preparation attached unique molecular identifiers to individual cDNA molecules for quantitative, reproducible TCR counting. For every blood RNA sample, sequencing covered both the TCR alpha and TCR beta chains. In the original analysis: Samples had a median of 95,638 TCRs, with a range from roughly 20,000 to 700,000. The Decombinator software suite was used to annotate the V, J and CDR3 of the TCR reads. For PS versus PT1 abundance plots, all samples were subsampled to the same number of TCRs (28,000). TCRs were defined as expanded if absent before sensitization and observed at least eight times at the 2-week time point. TCRdb redid the processing of the public reads, applying fastp at Q25 and MiXCR, and retained in-frame beta chains. Rows with a matching CDR3 protein are joined into one entry that keeps the most common DNA and genes. These V and J calls are TCRdb output, not the study's own analysis. A total of about 140,000 distinct CDR3 sequences appear in this sample, 12% of them only once. The top ten constitute 1.3% to 1.5% of the sample.

In the case of this clonotype: The antigen this receptor binds is unknown. A read error is possible here, since a much larger clone lies one base away.

The time point label for this specimen denotes: patch test 2, 6 weeks after DPC sensitization. The sample's treatment or condition label, in plain terms: therapeutic diphenylcyclopropenone sensitization with weekly scalp DPC. At each patch-test visit, blood was drawn before the patch test was applied. Patients were eligible if aged 18 to 70, diagnosed with alopecia and judged suitable for DPC therapy, and pregnant patients were excluded. Total RNA was isolated from unfractionated whole blood collected in Tempus Blood RNA tubes. Broader findings and caveats from the paper: After repeated subsampling, the strength of the expansion versus patch-test correlation and the threshold at which it became significant changed. Compared with pre-sensitization or healthy control sets, expanded TCRs formed significantly more large CDR3 similarity clusters, which is consistent with antigen-driven responses. DPC sensitization did not change how many TCRs were above 1 in 1000 frequency, and no evidence was found of alterations in global repertoire structure. A positive correlation was found between the number of PT1 expanded TCRs and patch test score, with significance reached at thresholds 8, 16 and 32 but not 4. Because all patients had alopecia, a presumed autoimmune disease, the immune response of the patients might differ from that of healthy individuals.

Sequenced material: whole blood, taken in connection with sensitization to the hapten diphenylcyclopropenone (DPC). The receptor comes from a woman aged 45-65 years with alopecia areata. Some clones in this sample may be carry-over from other donors' samples. Here the chain combines TRBV6-1 and TRBJ2-5; TRBD2 lines up with 7 middle nucleotides. The DNA sequence is as follows: TGTGCCAGCAGTGGATTACATGGACTAGAGGGCCAAGAGACCCAGTACTTC. This gives the protein CASSGLHGLEGQETQYF.